This T cell receptor beta chain was sequenced during a study of T cells in localized non-small cell lung cancer. Study results and caveats: Uninvolved nearby lung showed the greatest T cell clonality, exceeding that found in tumor. It remains possible that heterogeneity exists, since only one tumor region was sequenced. Appearing in adjacent lung were a median roughly 60 of the top 100 tumor clones.

Germline values: CDR1 SNHLY, CDR2 FYNNEI. V shed 5 bases and J 11 bases; nucleotides not matched to a gene: 13. The length of the CDR3 is 14 residues. In this sample, this clone is medium-sized. Its antigen is as yet unknown. The protocol was immunoSEQ multiplex PCR, while the TCRdb copy is restricted to in-frame clones and leaves out a portion. There are more than 45,000 clones in the sample; 70% to 90% occur only once, and around 2.5% lies in the top ten. The source is a man aged 35 to 69 with stage II lung adenocarcinoma. The J gene is TRBJ1-1, the V gene TRBV2, with 8 bases identical to TRBD1. The specimen was PBMCs, collected before any cancer treatment. The CDR3 spells CASSRPGQERVAFF. The CDR3 DNA is TGTGCCAGCAGTCGCCCGGGACAGGAAAGAGTGGCTTTCTTT.